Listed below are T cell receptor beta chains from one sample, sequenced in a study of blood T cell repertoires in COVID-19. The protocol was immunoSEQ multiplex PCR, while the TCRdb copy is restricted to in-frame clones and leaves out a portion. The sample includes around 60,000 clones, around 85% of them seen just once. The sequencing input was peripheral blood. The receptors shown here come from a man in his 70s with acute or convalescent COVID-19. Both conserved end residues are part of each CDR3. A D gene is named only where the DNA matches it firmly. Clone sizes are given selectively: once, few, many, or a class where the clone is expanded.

DNA: TGTGCCACCTCGACGGCAGGGCACACCGGGGAGCTGTTTTTT; CDR3: CATSTAGHTGELFF; V: TRBV15; D: NA; size: NA; J: TRBJ2-2
DNA: TGTGCCAGCGGACGACGGGGGGACACCGGGGAGCTGTTTTTT; CDR3: CASGRRGDTGELFF; V: TRBV3-1/TRBV3-2; D: TRBD2; size: NA; J: TRBJ2-2
DNA: TGTGCCAGCAGCTTGGTTGGACAGGGGGGAAAGATGGACTATGGCTACACCTTC; CDR3: CASSLVGQGGKMDYGYTF; V: TRBV5-6; D: TRBD1; size: NA; J: TRBJ1-2
DNA: TGTGCCAGCTCACCAGCGGGGGGGACCAAAAACATTCAGTACTTC; CDR3: CASSPAGGTKNIQYF; V: TRBV18; D: TRBD2; size: NA; J: TRBJ2-4
DNA: TGTGCCAGCAGTCCACAGGGTGGGAATGAGCAGTTCTTC; CDR3: CASSPQGGNEQFF; V: TRBV7-3; D: NA; size: NA; J: TRBJ2-1
DNA: TGTGCCAGTAGTGCGACAGGGATTAATCAGCCCCAGCATTTT; CDR3: CASSATGINQPQHF; V: TRBV19; D: TRBD1; size: few; J: TRBJ1-5
DNA: TGTGCCAGCAGCCCCCGTGAGCGGGGGCCCAACTCTGGGGCCAACGTCCTGACTTTC; CDR3: CASSPRERGPNSGANVLTF; V: TRBV7-6; D: TRBD2; size: NA; J: TRBJ2-6
DNA: TGCGCCAGCAGCCGAGACAGCATGAACACTGAAGCTTTCTTT; CDR3: CASSRDSMNTEAFF; V: TRBV5-1; D: NA; size: NA; J: TRBJ1-1
DNA: TGCGCCAGCAGCTTTCTAGGGGGGGGTGAAAAACTGTTTTTT; CDR3: CASSFLGGGEKLFF; V: TRBV5-1; D: NA; size: NA; J: TRBJ1-4
DNA: TGTGCCACCAGTGATTTAAGGGACAGAGTGACGCTCCATTGGAACACTGAAGCTTTCTTT; CDR3: CATSDLRDRVTLHWNTEAFF; V: TRBV24-1; D: TRBD1; size: NA; J: TRBJ1-1
DNA: TGTGCCAGTAGTATACCTAGCGGGGGGGTCAATGAGCAGTTCTTC; CDR3: CASSIPSGGVNEQFF; V: TRBV19; D: TRBD2; size: NA; J: TRBJ2-1
DNA: TGCGCCAGCAGCACGGGACAGGGGGCCTATGGCTACACCTTC; CDR3: CASSTGQGAYGYTF; V: TRBV5-1; D: TRBD1; size: NA; J: TRBJ1-2
DNA: TGTGCCAGCTCACCCATGGGACAGGGGGGCGCCTATGGCTACACCTTC; CDR3: CASSPMGQGGAYGYTF; V: TRBV18; D: TRBD1; size: NA; J: TRBJ1-2
DNA: TGTGCCAGCTCAGTCGGGAGTGGCTACACCTTC; CDR3: CASSVGSGYTF; V: TRBV18; D: NA; size: NA; J: TRBJ1-2
DNA: TGCGCCAGCAGCTCATCAGGGGTTACCACAGATACGCAGTATTTT; CDR3: CASSSSGVTTDTQYF; V: TRBV5-1; D: NA; size: once; J: TRBJ2-3
DNA: TGTGCCAGCAGCCCCCTGGGGGACTTAAGCACAGATACGCAGTATTTT; CDR3: CASSPLGDLSTDTQYF; V: TRBV4-2; D: NA; size: NA; J: TRBJ2-3
DNA: TGTGCCGGTAAAAGGACAGGGCGGACAGATACGCAGTATTTT; CDR3: CAGKRTGRTDTQYF; V: TRBV6-5; D: TRBD1; size: NA; J: TRBJ2-3
DNA: TGTGCCAGCAGTGACCCGGGGAATCAAGAGACCCAGTACTTC; CDR3: CASSDPGNQETQYF; V: TRBV2; D: NA; size: NA; J: TRBJ2-5
DNA: TGTGCCAGCAGCCGGGACAGGGTGGTCACTGAAGCTTTCTTT; CDR3: CASSRDRVVTEAFF; V: TRBV5-6; D: TRBD1; size: NA; J: TRBJ1-1
DNA: TGTGCCAGCACCAAAGCGGGGCTCTCCTACGAGCAGTACTTC; CDR3: CASTKAGLSYEQYF; V: TRBV28; D: TRBD2; size: NA; J: TRBJ2-7
DNA: TGTGCCAGCGCGAACCAGGGGGTCAATCAGCCCCAGCATTTT; CDR3: CASANQGVNQPQHF; V: TRBV7-9; D: TRBD1; size: NA; J: TRBJ1-5
DNA: TGTGCCAGCAGTTACTCAGGGGTGGTTGGAAACACCATATATTTT; CDR3: CASSYSGVVGNTIYF; V: TRBV6-5; D: NA; size: NA; J: TRBJ1-3
DNA: TGTGCCAGCTCACCACTAACAGGGGGCGCGGGTGAAAAACTGTTTTTT; CDR3: CASSPLTGGAGEKLFF; V: TRBV18; D: TRBD1; size: NA; J: TRBJ1-4
DNA: TGCAGTGCTAGTCAGGGGCTTAGCGAGCAGTACTTC; CDR3: CSASQGLSEQYF; V: TRBV20-1; D: NA; size: NA; J: TRBJ2-7
DNA: TGCGCCAGCAGCTCGCAATCTACAGACACTGAAGCTTTCTTT; CDR3: CASSSQSTDTEAFF; V: TRBV5-1; D: NA; size: NA; J: TRBJ1-1
DNA: TGTGCTAGCAGCCCCAATTCCGGGACACCCACTGAAGCTTTCTTT; CDR3: CASSPNSGTPTEAFF; V: TRBV7-7; D: NA; size: NA; J: TRBJ1-1